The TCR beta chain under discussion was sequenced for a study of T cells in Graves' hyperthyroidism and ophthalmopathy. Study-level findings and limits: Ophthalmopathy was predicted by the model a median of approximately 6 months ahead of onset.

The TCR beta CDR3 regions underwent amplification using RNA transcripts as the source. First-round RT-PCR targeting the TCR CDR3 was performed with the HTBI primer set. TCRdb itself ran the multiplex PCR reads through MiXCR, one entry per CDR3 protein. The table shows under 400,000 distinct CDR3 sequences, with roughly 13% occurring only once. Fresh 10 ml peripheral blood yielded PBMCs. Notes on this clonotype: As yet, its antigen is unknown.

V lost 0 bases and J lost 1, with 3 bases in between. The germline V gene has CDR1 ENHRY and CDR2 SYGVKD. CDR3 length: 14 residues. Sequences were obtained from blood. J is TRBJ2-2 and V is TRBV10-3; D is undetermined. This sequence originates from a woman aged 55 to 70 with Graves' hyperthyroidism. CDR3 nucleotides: TGTGCCATCAGTGAGTCCAGGAACACCGGGGAGCTGTTTTTT. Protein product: CAISESRNTGELFF.